This entry is about one TCR beta chain. Its specificity is not known. Trimming shortened V by 5 bases and J by 5 bases, and 9 bases separated the two germline ends. Germline-derived CDR1 and CDR2 are MNHNS and SASEGT. The CDR3 loop spans 12 amino acids. These data belong to a study of cytomegalovirus exposure and HLA in healthy donors. Study-level findings and limits: Presence/absence analyses rested on an assumption that sequencing depth was roughly uniform across donors. Apart from CMV serostatus, no immune exposure information was available. Three CMV-associated chains proved CMV antigen-specific in vitro.

The PCR was carried out with 60 Vbeta primers and 13 Jbeta primers. Using immunoSEQ multiplex PCR, the repertoire was profiled, and TCRdb retains in-frame clones only, with some absent. The sample contains roughly 150,000 clones, around 75% of which appear only once. V usage is TRBV6-1 and J usage is TRBJ1-1, with TRBD1 as a possible D gene (5 bases). Material for sequencing was PBMCs. The sequence was obtained from a young man in good health and CMV-seropositive. The CDR3 DNA reads TGTGCCAGCAGTTCTGACAGTACTGAAGCTTTCTTT. Protein: CASSSDSTEAFF.